This T cell receptor beta chain was recorded in a study of cytomegalovirus exposure and HLA in healthy donors. Comments on this clone: Its antigen is currently unknown.

General observations from the study: TCR beta chains numbering some 160 were designated cytomegalovirus-associated. By a later analysis, the bulk of CMV-associated TCR beta chains appeared HLA-restricted.

PCR used 60 Vbeta primers and 13 Jbeta primers. TCRdb's copy holds only in-frame clones and misses some; the assay was immunoSEQ multiplex PCR. Among under 200,000 clones listed, about 80% were seen once. CDR3 length equals 13 residues. V lost 5 bases and J 1 base, leaving 9 bases between the germline ends. CDR1 SGHDT and CDR2 YYEEEE come from the germline V gene. The sequence came from a woman under 30 in good health and CMV-seropositive. The V gene is TRBV5-6, the J gene TRBJ1-1, with unresolved D. The source material was PBMCs. CDR3 protein: CASRQTRNTEAFF. The CDR3 DNA follows: TGTGCCAGCAGACAAACAAGGAACACTGAAGCTTTCTTT.